This T cell receptor (beta chain) emerged from a study of technical replicates of blood from a handful of donors. The V gene lost 2 bases and the J gene lost 5 bases, with 13 bases spanning the gap. Germline CDR1 is SNHLY and CDR2 is FYNNEI. The CDR3 is 15 residues long. Profiled with immunoSEQ multiplex PCR; TCRdb holds only in-frame clones, not every one. This sample carries more than 90,000 clones, about 94% of them seen once, and the ten largest clones take 0.22%. The chain carries TRBV2 and TRBJ2-1, with D possibly being TRBD2 (5 bases). The source of this sequence is a human donor in good health. The source material was T cells isolated from PBMCs. CDR3 coding DNA: TGTGCCAGCAGTGAAAGTACTAGTTCTCACAATGAGCAGTTCTTC. Amino acids: CASSESTSSHNEQFF.